One sample yielded the 19 T cell receptor beta chains listed below, sequenced in a study of T-cell memory formation after mild COVID-19. MiXCR, run by TCRdb on the 5' RACE reads, gives a single entry per CDR3 protein. The sample yields 280,000 or so distinct CDR3 sequences, under 8.5% seen once. The sequencing input was PBMCs or a T cell subset sorted from them (not recorded which). These receptors were taken from a man aged 18 to 30 who had mild COVID-19 (a few samples of this study predate the infection). Cell type and time point are not known.

This clonotype occurred many times. The chain has TRBV12-3 or TRBV12-4 and TRBJ2-2; 8 bases agree with TRBD1. The V and J ends lost 7 bases and 6 bases, in that order; junction bases with no gene match: 13. CDR3 length equals 16 residues. DNA of the CDR3: TGTGCCAGCACCCCCACAGGGGGATCAGTGGCCGGGGAGCTGTTTTTT. Encoded protein: CASTPTGGSVAGELFF.

This clonotype showed up many times. The chain joins TRBV6-2 or TRBV6-3 to TRBJ2-5; tentatively, D is TRBD1 (5 bases). This CDR3 region has 13 residues. V lost 8 bases and J 7 bases, leaving 17 bases between the germline ends. Germline V gene lookup returns CDR1 MNHEY and CDR2 SVGEGT. CDR3: CASAPRGHWTQYF. CDR3 in DNA: TGTGCCAGCGCTCCTAGAGGACACTGGACCCAGTACTTC.

This clonotype was recorded at least ten times. V gene TRBV5-1 combines with J gene TRBJ2-1; no clear D. The CDR3 is 13 residues long. Germline CDR1 and CDR2: SGHRS and YFSETQ. V lost 4 bases and J 9 bases, leaving 14 bases between the germline ends. The CDR3 region has the DNA TGCGCCAGCAGCCAGTGGGGTCGTGGTGAGCAGTTCTTC. Protein sequence: CASSQWGRGEQFF. The full variable domain, completed using reference TRBV5-1 and TRBJ2-1, is KAGVTQTPRYLIKTRGQQVTLSCSPISGHRSVSWYQQTPGQGLQFLFEYFSETQRNKGNFPGRFSGRQFSNSRSEMNVSTLELGDSALYLCASSQWGRGEQFFGPGTRLTVL.

V and J are TRBV15 and TRBJ2-5, with a tentative D call TRBD1 (5 bases). Per the germline V gene, CDR1 is LNHNV and CDR2 is YYDKDF (reference sequence). Trimming removed 0 bases at V and 7 bases at J, with 15 bases between. The CDR3 consists of 15 residues. DNA for the CDR3: TGTGCCACCAGCAGAGATCGGGCAGGGCCAATGACCCAGTACTTC. This codes for CATSRDRAGPMTQYF.

CDR3 DNA: TGTGCCAGCAGCTGGGGGACGGTGAGAGGCAATTCACCCCTCCACTTT. It codes for CASSWGTVRGNSPLHF. The V and J genes are TRBV7-8 and TRBJ1-6, with D maybe TRBD1 (5 bases). Trimming removed 4 bases from V and 7 bases from J, with 17 bases in between. Germline values: CDR1 SGHVS, CDR2 FQNEAQ. The CDR3 contains 16 residues.

V gene TRBV5-1 combines with J gene TRBJ2-2; 9 positions agree with TRBD1. There are 20 residues in the CDR3. Germline CDR1 is SGHRS and CDR2 is YFSETQ. The junction had 17 bases not matched to a gene; V was cut back by 0 bases and J by 5 bases. CDR3 loop: CASSLVWTGVMNQRTGELFF. As DNA, the CDR3 is TGCGCCAGCAGCTTGGTGTGGACAGGGGTCATGAATCAAAGAACCGGGGAGCTGTTTTTT.

This chain uses TRBV20-1 with TRBJ1-1, with a weak D call TRBD1 (6 bases). In germline, CDR1 is DFQATT, CDR2 SNEGSKA (reference sequence). Trimming pared 2 bases from V and 3 bases from J, leaving 13 bases between. The CDR3 sequence is 14 residues long. The CDR3 DNA sequence: TGCAGTGCTAGATCACAGGGAACGCACACTGAAGCTTTCTTT. This codes for CSARSQGTHTEAFF.

The gene calls are TRBV18 and TRBJ2-3; possible D gene TRBD2, 6 bases. The CDR3 sequence is 14 residues long. Germline-derived CDR1 and CDR2 are KGHSH and LQKENI. Trimming pared 4 bases from V and 7 bases from J, leaving 15 bases between. In nucleotides, the CDR3 is TGTGCCAGCTCACACGGCAGGGAGGTAAATACGCAGTATTTT. It specifies CASSHGREVNTQYF.

This clonotype turned up a few times. The chain combines TRBV11-2 with TRBJ1-4, with D maybe TRBD1 (6 bases). In germline, CDR1 is SGHAT, CDR2 FQNNGV. Trimming took off 8 bases at V and 0 bases at J, with 19 bases between the two ends. The length of the CDR3 is 17 residues. The DNA of the CDR3 is TGTGCCAGCGGCACCCGTGGACGGACAGCAACTAATGAAAAACTGTTTTTT. Its protein is CASGTRGRTATNEKLFF. The whole variable domain, remainder taken from reference TRBV11-2 and TRBJ1-4, is EAGVAQSPRYKIIEKRQSVAFWCNPISGHATLYWYQQILGQGPKLLIQFQNNGVVDDSQLPKDRFSAERLKGVDSTLKIQPAKLEDSAVYLCASGTRGRTATNEKLFFGSGTQLSVL.

The chain links TRBV20-1 to TRBJ1-4; D unresolved. In germline, CDR1 is DFQATT, CDR2 SNEGSKA (reference sequence). Between the trimmed V and J ends, which lost 3 bases and 4 bases, there was a span of 3 bases. The CDR3 runs to 11 residues. The CDR3, as DNA: TGCAGTGCTAGGAATAATGAAAAACTGTTTTTT. Encoded protein: CSARNNEKLFF.

The rearrangement uses TRBV4-1 and TRBJ2-3; 9 nucleotides match TRBD2. V lost 1 base and J lost 8; bases outside the gene matches: 4. The germline V gene has CDR1 MGHRA and CDR2 YSYEKL. The CDR3 has 14 residues. This chain's CDR3 is CASSQAAGGRTQYF. The CDR3 nucleotides are TGCGCCAGCAGCCAAGCGGCGGGGGGGCGTACGCAGTATTTT.

The chain links TRBV5-1 to TRBJ2-2; 8 positions agree with TRBD1. The germline V gene has CDR1 SGHRS and CDR2 YFSETQ. CDR3 length: 15 residues. V gave up 4 bases and J gave up 1 base; unmatched junction bases: 3. The CDR3 DNA follows: TGCGCCAGCAGCCCAGGGGGCCTGAACACCGGGGAGCTGTTTTTT. Its protein is CASSPGGLNTGELFF.

This clonotype was counted at least ten times. CDR3 loop: CASSLLGLNTGELFF. The CDR3 DNA reads as TGTGCCAGCAGCTTACTGGGCTTAAACACCGGGGAGCTGTTTTTT. The chain has TRBV7-8 and TRBJ2-2; D gene ambiguous. The ends were cut back, 2 bases at V and 2 bases at J, with 9 bases in the middle. Germline loops: CDR1 SGHVS, CDR2 FQNEAQ. This CDR3 contains 15 residues.

This clonotype was recorded a few times. The chain is built from TRBV5-6 and TRBJ1-1, with D uncertain. V lost 3 bases and J 2 bases, leaving 5 bases between the germline ends. Germline values: CDR1 SGHDT, CDR2 YYEEEE. This CDR3 has 12 residues. CDR3 coding DNA: TGTGCCAGCAGCTGGTATAACACTGAAGCTTTCTTT. Translating gives CASSWYNTEAFF.

This clonotype was counted only a few times. V is TRBV7-3 and J is TRBJ2-2, with a weak D call TRBD1 (5 bases). V was trimmed by 5 bases and J by 1 base, leaving 8 bases between them. The CDR3 is 14 amino acids. The germline V gene encodes CDR1 SGHTA and CDR2 FQGTGA. Here the CDR3 reads CASSTTENTGELFF. The CDR3 bases are TGTGCCAGCAGCACGACAGAGAACACCGGGGAGCTGTTTTTT.

The V gene is TRBV29-1, the J gene TRBJ1-2; D gene ambiguous. Trimming stripped 3 bases from V and 4 bases from J, with 15 bases between. In germline, CDR1 is SQVTM, CDR2 ANQGSEA. This CDR3 is 14 amino acids long. CDR3 region: CSVERDIETYGYTF. The CDR3 nucleotides read TGCAGCGTTGAGCGAGACATAGAAACCTATGGCTACACCTTC.

This clonotype occurred many times. The chain combines TRBV7-6 with TRBJ2-3; 8 nucleotides line up with TRBD1. Germline trimming cut 5 bases from V and 1 base from J; bases unmatched to any gene: 14. Germline V gene lookup returns CDR1 SGHVS and CDR2 FNYEAQ. CDR3 size: 18 residues. CDR3 sequence: CASSVRTGRIVGTDTQYF. CDR3 sequence (DNA): TGTGCCAGCAGCGTCCGGACAGGGCGCATCGTAGGCACAGATACGCAGTATTTT.

This clonotype has a handful of counts. V and J are TRBV5-1 and TRBJ1-2, with D hard to call. Germline-derived CDR1 and CDR2 are SGHRS and YFSETQ. The CDR3 totals 13 residues. V gave up 4 bases and J gave up 4 bases, with 11 bases separating them. CDR3 protein: CASSTGFFYGYTF. CDR3 bases: TGCGCCAGCAGCACCGGATTCTTCTATGGCTACACCTTC. Looking up the rest from reference TRBV5-1 and TRBJ1-2 gives the full variable domain: KAGVTQTPRYLIKTRGQQVTLSCSPISGHRSVSWYQQTPGQGLQFLFEYFSETQRNKGNFPGRFSGRQFSNSRSEMNVSTLELGDSALYLCASSTGFFYGYTFGSGTRLTVV.

In this sample, this clonotype turned up many times. The CDR3 protein is CASSVGTGITEAFF. The CDR3 nucleotides read TGTGCCAGTAGCGTGGGAACAGGGATCACTGAAGCTTTCTTT. V gene TRBV7-6 combines with J gene TRBJ1-1; D might be TRBD1 (6 bases). Germline V gene sequence: CDR1 SGHVS, CDR2 FNYEAQ. The CDR3 totals 14 residues. Trimming pared 9 bases from V and 4 bases from J, leaving 18 bases between.